The 18 T cell receptor beta chains listed next were all sequenced from one sample in a study of OX40 agonist ivuxolimab in advanced cancers. The assay was immunoSEQ multiplex PCR, and TCRdb's table has in-frame clones only and misses some. The table has more than 65,000 clones, approximately 81% seen once; the top ten hold 6.1%. Here the sequenced sample was CD4+ or CD8+ T cells sorted from blood, taken in a trial of the OX40 agonist ivuxolimab. Source of these receptors: an adult with an advanced solid tumor such as melanoma, head and neck, liver or kidney cancer.

This sequence joins TRBV10-3 and TRBJ2-1; 9 positions match TRBD2. Germline lookup yields CDR1 ENHRY and CDR2 SYGVKD. The CDR3 loop spans 15 amino acids. V was pared by 7 bases and J by 0 bases, with 4 bases of the junction left unmatched. The DNA for the CDR3 is TGTGCCATCACTAGCGGGGCGAGCTCCTACAATGAGCAGTTCTTC. Translated: CAITSGASSYNEQFF.

The chain couples TRBV27 to TRBJ2-7; TRBD1 is a possible D gene (5 bases). V was clipped by 2 bases and J by 0 bases, with 14 bases between them. From germline, CDR1 is MNHEY and CDR2 SMNVEV (reference sequence). CDR3 length: 16 residues. In nucleotides, the CDR3 is TGTGCCAGCAGTTTAGCTGGGGCAGTGAGCTCCTACGAGCAGTACTTC. Translating gives CASSLAGAVSSYEQYF.

The DNA for the CDR3 is TGTGCCAGCAGGCCGACAGATCCCTACGAGCAGTACTTC. Its protein is CASRPTDPYEQYF. This chain uses TRBV6-1 with TRBJ2-7, with D possibly TRBD1 on 5 matching bases. The length of the CDR3 is 13 residues. Trimming pared 6 bases from V and 2 bases from J, leaving 11 bases between. The germline CDR1 and CDR2 sequences are MNHNS and SASEGT.

This clone was counted once. The chain combines TRBV5-6 with TRBJ2-7; tentative D call: TRBD1 (5 bases). In germline, CDR1 is SGHDT, CDR2 YYEEEE. The CDR3 loop spans 15 amino acids. The V and J ends lost 4 bases and 1 base respectively, with 15 bases between them. The CDR3 here is CASSDVGARSYEQYF. The CDR3 DNA reads TGTGCCAGCAGCGATGTTGGGGCCAGGTCCTACGAGCAGTACTTC.

This clone has only one observation. In nucleotides, the CDR3 is TGTGCCAGTAGCCGATTGACAGGCCTCAGAGGCACTGAAGCTTTCTTT. Translation gives CASSRLTGLRGTEAFF. The chain couples TRBV19 to TRBJ1-1, with D possibly matching TRBD1 (6 bases). There are 16 residues in the CDR3. V dropped 6 bases and J dropped 4 bases, with 21 bases sitting between them. The V gene's germline CDR1 is LNHDA and CDR2 SQIVND (reference sequence).

The rearrangement links TRBV7-2 to TRBJ1-1; D is perhaps TRBD1 (6 bases). The CDR3 runs 15 residues. V shed 1 base and J shed 4 bases, with 13 bases lying between them. Germline V lookup: CDR1 SGHTA, CDR2 FQGNSA. In DNA, the CDR3 is TGTGCCAGCAGCTTAGTCGCAGGGGTAGTCACTGAAGCTTTCTTT. It codes for CASSLVAGVVTEAFF.

The chain joins TRBV28 to TRBJ2-5, with 7 bases lining up with TRBD2. CDR3 size: 16 residues. Germline V gene data show CDR1 as MDHEN and CDR2 as SYDVKM. The trim removed 5 bases at V and 1 base at J, leaving 10 bases unmatched. CDR3 loop: CASSQSVAGAQETQYF. Written as DNA, the CDR3 is TGTGCCAGCAGTCAGTCAGTAGCGGGCGCCCAAGAGACCCAGTACTTC.

The CDR3 DNA is TGCAGCGTGAGCCGGGACAGGGGTTACGAGCAGTACTTC. Amino acids: CSVSRDRGYEQYF. This chain connects TRBV29-1 to TRBJ2-7, with 10 bases identical to TRBD1. CDR3 size: 13 residues. The V gene's germline CDR1 is SQVTM and CDR2 ANQGSEA. V shed 6 bases and J 4 bases; nucleotides not matched to a gene: 6.

The V gene is TRBV18, the J gene TRBJ2-7; D not resolved. From germline, CDR1 is KGHSH and CDR2 LQKENI. V shed 2 bases and J shed 5 bases, with 7 bases lying between them. The length of the CDR3 is 12 residues. The CDR3 is CASSPSGDEQYF. The DNA of the CDR3 is TGTGCCAGCTCACCATCTGGGGACGAGCAGTACTTC.

The CDR3: CASSSKGYEQYF. In DNA form, the CDR3 reads TGTGCCAGCAGTTCCAAAGGGTACGAGCAGTACTTC. The chain has TRBV11-3 and TRBJ2-7; D is unclear. The CDR3 loop spans 12 amino acids. CDR1 is SGHNT, CDR2 YENEEA, per germline. With 6 bases removed from V and 4 bases from J, the gap between germline ends came to 10 bases.

This clone was detected once. This sequence joins TRBV25-1 and TRBJ1-5, with D perhaps matching TRBD1 (6 bases). The CDR3 loop spans 17 amino acids. Germline V lookup: CDR1 MGHDK, CDR2 SYGVNS. Trimming removed 2 bases at V and 3 bases at J, with 17 bases between. Here the CDR3 reads CASSEGGVRRFNQPQHF. The CDR3 DNA is TGTGCCAGCAGTGAAGGGGGCGTCAGACGGTTCAATCAGCCCCAGCATTTT.

The rearrangement uses TRBV4-1 and TRBJ2-1, with TRBD1 as a possible D gene (6 bases). Germline CDR1 MGHRA, CDR2 YSYEKL. Trimming took off 4 bases at V and 3 bases at J, with 10 bases between the two ends. This CDR3 region has 14 residues. DNA of the CDR3: TGCGCCAGCAGCCGACAGGTTATCTACAATGAGCAGTTCTTC. Its translation is CASSRQVIYNEQFF.

The chain couples TRBV10-3 to TRBJ2-5, with TRBD1 identical over 9 bases. The germline V gene encodes CDR1 ENHRY and CDR2 SYGVKD. V was clipped by 6 bases and J by 3 bases; unmatched bases: 2. This CDR3 is built from 13 residues. Written as DNA, the CDR3 is TGTGCCATCAGACAGGGGGCGGAAGAGACCCAGTACTTC. The encoded protein is CAIRQGAEETQYF.

The chain carries TRBV5-5 and TRBJ1-2; D possibly corresponds to TRBD1 (6 bases). V lost 6 bases and J 3 bases, leaving 9 bases between the germline ends. CDR3 size: 12 residues. Germline V lookup: CDR1 SGHKS, CDR2 YYEKEE (reference sequence). CDR3 in amino acids: CASTEGDYGYTF. The CDR3 DNA reads as TGTGCCAGCACCGAGGGGGACTATGGCTACACCTTC.

The chain is built from TRBV29-1 and TRBJ2-5; the D is unclear. V was pared by 4 bases and J by 5 bases, with 14 bases between. Germline-derived CDR1 and CDR2 are SQVTM and ANQGSEA. This CDR3 has 13 residues. The CDR3 protein is CSVGKSTAETQYF. DNA for the CDR3: TGCAGCGTTGGAAAATCAACAGCCGAGACCCAGTACTTC. Full variable domain (rest looked up from reference TRBV29-1 and TRBJ2-5): SAVISQKPSRDICQRGTSLTIQCQVDSQVTMMFWYRQQPGQSLTLIATANQGSEATYESGFVIDKFPISRPNLTFSTLTVSNMSPEDSSIYLCSVGKSTAETQYFGPGTRLLVL.

J is TRBJ1-1 and V is TRBV10-3; D is uncertain. The CDR3 extends over 12 amino acids. V was shortened by 11 bases and J by 1 base, with 11 bases between the two germline ends. CDR1 and CDR2 from the germline V gene are ENHRY and SYGVKD. In DNA form, the CDR3 reads TGTGCCGCGTCCACCAAGAACACTGAAGCTTTCTTT. The encoded protein is CAASTKNTEAFF.

This chain uses TRBV28 with TRBJ1-6; D unresolved. Germline V lookup: CDR1 MDHEN, CDR2 SYDVKM. The CDR3 is 14 residues long. With 5 bases removed from V and 4 bases from J, the gap between germline ends came to 9 bases. CDR3 residues: CASSPRRYNSPLHF. The CDR3 DNA sequence: TGTGCCAGCAGTCCCCGGCGATATAATTCACCCCTCCACTTT.

Here the CDR3 reads CASSLGFKLFF. CDR3 DNA: TGTGCCAGCAGCTTAGGGTTTAAGCTGTTTTTT. V is TRBV11-2 and J is TRBJ2-2; no definite D call. There are 11 residues in the CDR3. CDR1 is SGHAT and CDR2 is FQNNGV in the germline V gene. V lost 1 base and J 12 bases, leaving 6 bases between the germline ends.